This T cell receptor (beta chain) derives from a study of Graves' ophthalmopathy and Graves' hyperthyroidism. The overall study: The authors collected peripheral blood at initial diagnosis, before any treatment.

CDR1 and CDR2 from the germline V gene are KGHDR and SFDVKD. This CDR3 spans 11 amino acids. V shed 0 bases and J shed 5 bases, with 1 base lying between them. Study-level findings and limits: The model forecast ophthalmopathy progression, reaching roughly 65% sensitivity and roughly 72% specificity. A majority of expanded thyroid clonotypes exceeding 0.001 frequency were likewise present in blood.

Amplification of TCR beta CDR3 regions used RNA transcripts. Following a first-round RT-PCR that used HTBI primers, a second-round multiplex PCR was carried out. Each CDR3 protein gets one entry after TCRdb re-called the multiplex PCR reads with MiXCR. The data show roughly 700,000 distinct CDR3 sequences, with around 40% seen just once and 44% held by the top ten. This clonotype was picked up many times. What it recognizes is unknown. Diagnosis was based on clinical symptoms, serum thyroxine, TRAb, thyroid ultrasound and orbital computed tomography. This chain connects TRBV24-1 to TRBJ2-7; D remains unclear. The sample taken for sequencing was peripheral blood. The clonotype was recovered from an adult man with Graves' ophthalmopathy. CDR3 coding DNA: TGTGCCACCAGTGATTTGCACGAGCAGTACTTC. Its translation is CATSDLHEQYF.